The clone carrying this T cell receptor beta chain was recorded a few times. Its antigen remains unidentified. V was clipped by 1 base and J by 4 bases, with 7 bases between them. There are 14 residues in the CDR3. CDR1 and CDR2 from the germline V gene are KGHDR and SFDVKD. The data were obtained in a study of regulatory T cells in long-lasting Graves disease. Broader study findings: Persistent cases of Graves' showed reduced TCR diversity relative to newly diagnosed patients.

Specified time point: newly diagnosed GD, antithyroid drugs for less than 3 months. RNA extracted from PBMCs served as the sequencing template. Patient provenance is recorded as an endocrinology department in Xi'an, China. Libraries of TCR beta came from iRepertoire HTBI primers plus Arm-PCR of CDR3 regions. TCRdb recomputed calls from the multiplex PCR reads with MiXCR, one row per CDR3 protein. The table records 350,000 to 550,000 distinct CDR3 sequences, about 16% of them present only once. The sample also formed part of further work on T cells in Graves' hyperthyroidism and ophthalmopathy. That paper notes: Participants, patients aged 18 to 65, had newly diagnosed hyperthyroidism with a duration under 2 months. A patient was excluded if there was uncontrolled infection, other autoimmune disease, pregnancy or lactation.

The chain employs TRBV24-1 and TRBJ1-5, with D perhaps matching TRBD1 (6 bases). This material consisted of peripheral blood mononuclear cells (PBMCs), taken at new diagnosis, from a patient treated with antithyroid drugs. This clonotype was sampled from a woman between 18 and 30 years old with Graves disease. The CDR3: CATSDLGGNQPQHF. CDR3 coding DNA: TGTGCCACCAGTGATTTAGGGGGAAATCAGCCCCAGCATTTT.